Sequencing of this T cell receptor beta chain was carried out in a study of T-cell memory formation after mild COVID-19. Study conclusions and caveats: A subset of responding clones appeared in pre-infection memory, suggesting cross-reactive memory joined. Mostly located in CM and EM were contracting CD4+ clones, with contracting CD8+ clones located in EMRA.

In this sample, this clonotype turned up many times. What it binds is unknown. The 5'RACE method, run with constant-segment primers, produced TCR alpha and TCR beta cDNA libraries (carrying sample barcodes and UMIs). TCRdb ran MiXCR on the 5' RACE reads and lists one entry per CDR3 protein. The data contain 180,000 or so distinct CDR3 sequences, roughly 10% of them singletons. Germline assignment: CDR1 LGHNA and CDR2 YSLEER. This CDR3 is built from 15 residues. V lost 1 base to trimming and J lost 6 bases; unmatched junction nucleotides: 6. Material: PBMCs or a T cell subset sorted from them (not recorded which). The chain carries TRBV4-3 and TRBJ2-1, with 7 bases identical to TRBD2. This clonotype was sampled from a man younger than 30 who had mild COVID-19 (a few samples of this study predate the infection). Cell type and time point are not known. The DNA for the CDR3 is TGCGCCAGCAGCCAAGGGTTGACTAGCTCCAATGAGCAGTTCTTC. Translated, it gives CASSQGLTSSNEQFF.